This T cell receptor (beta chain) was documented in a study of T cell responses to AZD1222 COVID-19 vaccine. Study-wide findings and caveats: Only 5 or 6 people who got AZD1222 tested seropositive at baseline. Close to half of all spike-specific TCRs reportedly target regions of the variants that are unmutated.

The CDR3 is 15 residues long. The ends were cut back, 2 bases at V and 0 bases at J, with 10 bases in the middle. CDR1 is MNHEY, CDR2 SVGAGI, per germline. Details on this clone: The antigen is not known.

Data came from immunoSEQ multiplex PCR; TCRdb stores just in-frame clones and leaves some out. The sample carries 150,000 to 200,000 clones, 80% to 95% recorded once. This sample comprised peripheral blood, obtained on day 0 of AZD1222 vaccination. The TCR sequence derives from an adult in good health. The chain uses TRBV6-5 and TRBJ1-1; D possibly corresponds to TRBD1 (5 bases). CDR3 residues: CASSYGGDLNTEAFF. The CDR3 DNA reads TGTGCCAGCAGTTACGGGGGGGACCTGAACACTGAAGCTTTCTTT.